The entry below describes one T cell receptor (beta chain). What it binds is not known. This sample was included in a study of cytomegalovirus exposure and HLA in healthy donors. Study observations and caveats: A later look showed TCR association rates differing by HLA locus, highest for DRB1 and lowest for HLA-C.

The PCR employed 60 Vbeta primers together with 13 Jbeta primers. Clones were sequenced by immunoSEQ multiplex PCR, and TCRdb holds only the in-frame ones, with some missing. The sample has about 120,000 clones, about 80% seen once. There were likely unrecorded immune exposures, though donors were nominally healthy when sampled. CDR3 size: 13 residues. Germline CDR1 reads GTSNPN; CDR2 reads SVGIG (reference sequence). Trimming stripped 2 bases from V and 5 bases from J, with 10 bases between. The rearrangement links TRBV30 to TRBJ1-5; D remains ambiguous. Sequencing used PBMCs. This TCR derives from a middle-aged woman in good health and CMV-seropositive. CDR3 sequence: CAWSRTSYQPQHF. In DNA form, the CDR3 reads TGTGCCTGGAGTAGGACTTCATATCAGCCCCAGCATTTT.